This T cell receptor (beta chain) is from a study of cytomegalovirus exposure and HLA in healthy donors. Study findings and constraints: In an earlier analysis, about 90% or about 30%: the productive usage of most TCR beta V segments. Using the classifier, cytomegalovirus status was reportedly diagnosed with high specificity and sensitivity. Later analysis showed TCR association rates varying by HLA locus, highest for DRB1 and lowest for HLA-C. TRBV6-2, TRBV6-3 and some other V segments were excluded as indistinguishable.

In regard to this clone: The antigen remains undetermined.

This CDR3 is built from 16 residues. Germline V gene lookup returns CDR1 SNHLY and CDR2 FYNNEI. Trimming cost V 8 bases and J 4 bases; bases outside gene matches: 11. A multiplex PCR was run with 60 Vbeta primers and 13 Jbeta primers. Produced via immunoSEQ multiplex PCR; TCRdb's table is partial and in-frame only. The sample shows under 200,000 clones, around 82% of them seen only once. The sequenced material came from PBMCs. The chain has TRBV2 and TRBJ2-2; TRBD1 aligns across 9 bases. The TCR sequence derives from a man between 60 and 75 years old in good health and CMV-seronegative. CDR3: CASAGQGSMPTGELFF. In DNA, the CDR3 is TGTGCCAGCGCCGGACAGGGGTCCATGCCCACCGGGGAGCTGTTTTTT. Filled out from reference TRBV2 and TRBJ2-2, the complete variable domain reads EPEVTQTPSHQVTQMGQEVILRCVPISNHLYFYWYRQILGQKVEFLVSFYNNEISEKSEIFDDQFSVERPDGSNFTLKIRSTKLEDSAMYFCASAGQGSMPTGELFFGEGSRLTVL.